A single sample is the source of the 25 T cell receptor beta chains below, sequenced in a study of T cell repertoires in cytomegalovirus infection. Antigens of these TCRs are unknown. TCRdb redid the calling of the reads with MiXCR, one entry per CDR3 protein. Of about 770,000 distinct CDR3 sequences in the sample, 29% were seen once. The material was cultured CD8+ T cells from PBMCs, obtained from culture after CMV antigen stimulation. Every receptor here comes from a human donor in good health (CMV status not recorded). Some clones in this sample may be carry-over from other donors' samples.

The chain carries TRBV27 and TRBJ1-1; 7 nucleotides agree with TRBD1. The CDR3 is 15 residues long. Germline-derived CDR1 and CDR2 are MNHEY and SMNVEV (reference sequence). V lost 6 bases, J lost 1 base, and 8 bases stayed unmatched. The CDR3 here is CASSRGQAPNTEAFF. Here the CDR3 DNA reads TGTGCCAGCAGCCGCGGACAGGCCCCGAACACTGAAGCTTTCTTT.

This clonotype turned up a few times. This chain uses TRBV12-3 or TRBV12-4 with TRBJ1-6; D perhaps matches TRBD1 (5 bases). Trimming took off 5 bases at V and 10 bases at J, with 12 bases between the two ends. The CDR3 runs 13 residues. CDR3 region: CASSLGGESPLHF. CDR3 sequence (DNA): TGTGCCAGCAGTCTCGGGGGGGAGTCACCCCTCCACTTT.

CDR3 amino acids: CASSHRDRVTEAFF. CDR3 bases: TGTGCCAGCAGCCATCGGGACAGGGTAACTGAAGCTTTCTTT. The chain links TRBV14 to TRBJ1-1, with TRBD1 identical over 9 bases. With 3 bases clipped from V and 5 bases from J, the junction kept 4 bases outside the gene matches. This CDR3 is built from 14 residues. Germline V gene sequence: CDR1 SGHDN, CDR2 FVKESK.

The chain combines TRBV10-3 with TRBJ2-7; maybe TRBD1 (6 bases). There are 14 residues in the CDR3. Germline lookup yields CDR1 ENHRY and CDR2 SYGVKD. The ends were cut back, 2 bases at V and 4 bases at J, with 12 bases in the middle. Here the CDR3 DNA reads TGTGCCATCAGTGAGAGACAGGCGTGGTACGAGCAGTACGTC. This sequence encodes CAISERQAWYEQYV.

This clonotype was seen ten or more times. The chain has TRBV27 and TRBJ1-5; no reliable D call. V gave up 1 base and J gave up 2 bases, with 6 bases separating them. The CDR3 loop spans 14 amino acids. Germline CDR1 MNHEY, CDR2 SMNVEV (reference sequence). CDR3 nucleotides: TGTGCCAGCAGTTTATGGGGTGGCAATCAGCCCCAGCATTTT. Encoded protein: CASSLWGGNQPQHF.

This clonotype has more than one count but fewer than ten. The genes are TRBV19 and TRBJ1-2; TRBD1 aligns across 7 bases. J lost 3 bases, V lost 7 bases, and 5 bases had no gene match. The germline V gene encodes CDR1 LNHDA and CDR2 SQIVND (reference sequence). CDR3 length equals 13 residues. The CDR3 DNA follows: TGTGCCAGTACTCCCGGGACAGACTATGGCTACACCTTC. Translation: CASTPGTDYGYTF.

This clonotype showed up many times. The CDR3 bases are TGTGCCAGCAGCCTTCTCGCGGGAGATACGCAGTATTTT. Protein sequence: CASSLLAGDTQYF. The gene calls are TRBV11-3 and TRBJ2-3, with D tentatively TRBD2 (5 bases). The V end was cut by 5 bases, the J end by 5 bases, with 11 bases between. CDR1 and CDR2 (germline): SGHNT, YENEEA. This CDR3 spans 13 amino acids.

This clonotype was recorded many times. The V and J genes are TRBV12-3 or TRBV12-4 and TRBJ1-1; 7 nucleotides match TRBD1. V dropped 3 bases and J dropped 0; count of bases not matched to a gene: 1. The CDR3 extends over 14 amino acids. CDR3: CASSFQGVNTEAFF. The CDR3 coding sequence is TGTGCCAGCAGTTTTCAGGGGGTGAACACTGAAGCTTTCTTT.

The chain carries TRBV12-3 or TRBV12-4 and TRBJ2-5, with 9 bases matching TRBD1. The CDR3 is 15 amino acids. Unmatched junction bases numbered 6, after V lost 5 bases and J lost 2 bases. CDR3 nucleotide sequence: TGTGCCAGCAGTATATCGGGACAGGGTCAAGAGACCCAGTACTTC. This gives the protein CASSISGQGQETQYF.

This rearrangement joins TRBV10-2 to TRBJ1-1, with a possible D match to TRBD1 (6 bases). Looked up from germline, CDR1 is WSHSY and CDR2 is SAAADI. The CDR3 has 14 amino acids. V was cut by 6 bases and J by 7 bases, with 18 bases left in between. The DNA for the CDR3 is TGCGCCAGCAGCGACTTGGACAGCAATTATGAAGCTTTCTTT. It yields the protein CASSDLDSNYEAFF.

V and J are TRBV5-5 and TRBJ2-7, with 9 bases lining up with TRBD1. Germline-derived CDR1 and CDR2 are SGHKS and YYEKEE (reference sequence). This CDR3 is built from 14 residues. V shed 4 bases and J 7 bases; nucleotides not matched to a gene: 9. The CDR3 DNA reads TGTGCCAGCAGCCCGGACAGGGGATATGGGGAGCAGTACGTC. It yields the protein CASSPDRGYGEQYV.

The J gene is TRBJ2-3, the V gene TRBV19; D perhaps matches TRBD2 (5 bases). From germline, CDR1 is LNHDA and CDR2 SQIVND (reference sequence). This CDR3 has 15 amino acids. The V gene lost 5 bases and the J gene lost 6 bases, with 18 bases spanning the gap. This CDR3 reads CASSWLTRVGDTQYF. The CDR3 nucleotides read TGTGCCAGTAGTTGGCTCACGAGGGTCGGGGATACGCAGTATTTT.

As concerns this clonotype: One end of the junction does not line up with germline, which may come from a read error. V and J are TRBV7-8 and TRBJ2-1; D tentatively fits TRBD1 or TRBD2 (5 bases each). CDR1 and CDR2 (germline): SGHVS, FQNEAQ. The CDR3 length is 17 residues. The CDR3 nucleotides are TGTACCAGCAGCCACAGGAGTAGGACGGACTCTTTATGGGAGCAGTTCTTC. It is translated as CTSSHRSRTDSLWEQFF.

The rearrangement uses TRBV7-9 and TRBJ2-2, with D perhaps TRBD1 (5 bases). V was trimmed by 10 bases and J by 2 bases, leaving 8 bases between them. Germline V gene lookup returns CDR1 SEHNR and CDR2 FQNEAQ (reference sequence). The CDR3 totals 12 residues. CDR3 DNA: TGTGCCATGGACATCAACACCGGGGAGCTGTTTTTT. This encodes CAMDINTGELFF.

The chain recombines TRBV12-5 with TRBJ1-2; a possible D gene is TRBD1 (5 bases). Germline V gene data show CDR1 as LGHNT and CDR2 as FRNRAP. The CDR3 is 14 amino acids. V shed 2 bases and J shed 7 bases, with 14 bases lying between them. In DNA form, the CDR3 reads TGTGCTAGTGGTTTGACAGACCCGGGGGGTGGCTACACCTTC. The encoded protein is CASGLTDPGGGYTF.

The gene calls are TRBV7-6 and TRBJ2-7; 9 nucleotides line up with TRBD1. Germline V gives CDR1 SGHVS, CDR2 FNYEAQ. This CDR3 comprises 15 residues. V lost 5 bases, J lost 3 bases, and 8 bases stayed unmatched. The CDR3 here is CASSPGTGPYYEQYF. CDR3 bases: TGTGCCAGCAGCCCCGGGACAGGGCCCTACTACGAGCAGTACTTC.

Details on this clonotype: This may stem from a read error, because a much larger clone lies one nucleotide away. This rearrangement joins TRBV7-8 to TRBJ2-1; TRBD2 agrees at 10 bases. The germline V gene encodes CDR1 SGHVS and CDR2 FQNEAQ. This CDR3 is 17 amino acids long. The V and J ends lost 5 bases and 0 bases, in that order; junction bases with no gene match: 7. The CDR3 DNA reads TGTGCCAGCAGCGTGTCTAGCGGGGGCCCCTCCTACAATGAGCAGTTCTTC. Translation: CASSVSSGGPSYNEQFF.

The chain recombines TRBV5-5 with TRBJ1-2; TRBD1 agrees at 8 bases. The CDR3 sequence is 15 residues long. Trimming cost V 0 bases and J 6 bases; bases outside gene matches: 7. Germline-derived CDR1 and CDR2 are SGHKS and YYEKEE (reference sequence). The CDR3 spells CASSLGPGTGDGYTF. The CDR3 DNA reads TGTGCCAGCAGCTTGGGACCCGGGACAGGAGATGGCTACACCTTC. Full variable domain (remainder filled in from reference TRBV5-5 and TRBJ1-2): DAGVTQSPTHLIKTRGQQVTLRCSPISGHKSVSWYQQVLGQGPQFIFQYYEKEERGRGNFPDRFSARQFPNYSSELNVNALLLGDSALYLCASSLGPGTGDGYTFGSGTRLTVV.

The chain couples TRBV10-3 to TRBJ1-4; D is possibly TRBD1 (6 bases). The CDR3 length is 17 residues. In germline, CDR1 is ENHRY, CDR2 SYGVKD. V shed 0 bases and J shed 13 bases, with 24 bases lying between them. The CDR3 sequence is CAISESLVGHPLGRLFF. The CDR3 DNA reads as TGTGCCATCAGTGAGTCGTTAGTGGGACACCCCCTGGGAAGACTGTTTTTT.

The rearrangement links TRBV19 to TRBJ2-7; D unresolved. Trimming removed 1 base from V and 1 base from J, with 8 bases in between. The CDR3 has 14 amino acids. Germline CDR1 LNHDA, CDR2 SQIVND (reference sequence). The CDR3 region is CASSIVSYSYEQYF. The CDR3 DNA reads TGTGCCAGTAGTATAGTATCCTATTCCTACGAGCAGTACTTC.

This clonotype appeared a few times. The chain links TRBV12-5 to TRBJ1-2; maybe TRBD1 (5 bases). The CDR3 loop spans 12 amino acids. The ends were cut back, 0 bases at V and 13 bases at J, with 12 bases in the middle. The V gene's germline CDR1 is LGHNT and CDR2 FRNRAP. CDR3 residues: CASGLVGAGPTF. The CDR3 nucleotides read TGTGCTAGTGGTTTGGTAGGCGCGGGACCCACCTTC.

This clonotype was picked up many times. The chain joins TRBV6-5 to TRBJ2-1, with 8 bases that match TRBD2. From germline, CDR1 is MNHEY and CDR2 SVGAGI. The CDR3 contains 15 residues. J lost 1 base, V lost 6 bases, and 5 bases had no gene match. The CDR3 sequence is CASSPAGASYNEQFF. In DNA, the CDR3 is TGTGCCAGCAGCCCAGCGGGGGCGTCCTACAATGAGCAGTTCTTC.

This clonotype was counted between two and nine times. The chain couples TRBV13 to TRBJ2-1, with 7 nucleotides matching TRBD2. CDR1 and CDR2 (germline): PRHDT, FYEKMQ (reference sequence). This CDR3 region has 14 residues. The trim removed 4 bases at V and 7 bases at J, leaving 7 bases unmatched. CDR3 amino acids: CASSSRTSWNEQFF. In DNA, the CDR3 is TGTGCCAGCAGCTCCAGGACTAGTTGGAATGAGCAGTTCTTC.

This clonotype was counted many times. This sequence joins TRBV7-9 and TRBJ1-2; 8 bases map to TRBD1. The length of the CDR3 is 15 residues. Germline V lookup: CDR1 SEHNR, CDR2 FQNEAQ (reference sequence). Losses at the gene ends were 4 bases for V and 4 bases for J; bases not matched to a gene: 8. The CDR3 DNA follows: TGTGCCAGCAGCTACTCAGGGGGCGTTGGCTATGGCTACACCTTC. Amino acid sequence: CASSYSGGVGYGYTF.

This clonotype was seen a few times. V usage is TRBV7-6 and J usage is TRBJ1-4; 7 nucleotides line up with TRBD1. V was pared by 4 bases and J by 5 bases, with 4 bases of the junction left unmatched. The CDR3 is made up of 14 amino acids. Germline lookup yields CDR1 SGHVS and CDR2 FNYEAQ. The CDR3 protein is CASSSGTANEKLFF. Written as DNA, the CDR3 is TGTGCCAGCAGCTCCGGGACAGCAAATGAAAAACTGTTTTTT. The full variable domain, its missing parts supplied by reference TRBV7-6 and TRBJ1-4, is GAGVSQSPRYKVTKRGQDVALRCDPISGHVSLYWYRQALGQGPEFLTYFNYEAQQDKSGLPNDRFSAERPEGSISTLTIQRTEQRDSAMYRCASSSGTANEKLFFGSGTQLSVL.